This T cell receptor (beta chain) was profiled in a study of spatial heterogeneity in lung cancer. On each TCR cDNA molecule, a unique molecular identifier was present. TCRdb re-derived calls from the 5' RACE reads in MiXCR, one entry per CDR3 protein. The table has 95,000 to 120,000 distinct CDR3 sequences, 11% seen once. The CDR3 extends over 17 amino acids. The V gene end was trimmed by 2 bases and the J gene end by 1 base; junction bases not matched to a gene: 10. Germline values: CDR1 SGHAT, CDR2 FQDESV (reference sequence). Time point defined: blood at routine non-recurrence follow-up after resection. Whole RNA came from tumor, nontumor lung or frozen PBMC and was sequenced without being sorted.

V and J are TRBV11-1 and TRBJ2-7; 8 nucleotides line up with TRBD1. The sample consisted of PBMCs, taken at follow-up. This TCR was sampled from a female donor with early-stage non-small cell lung cancer. The CDR3, as DNA: TGTGCCAGCAGCTTATCTGGGACAGGAACAATTTCCTACGAGCAGTACTTC. Amino acid sequence: CASSLSGTGTISYEQYF.